Shown below are 27 T cell receptor beta chains from a single sample sequenced in a study of technical replicates of blood from a few donors. Generated by immunoSEQ multiplex PCR, the TCRdb table keeps only in-frame clones and is missing some. The sample carries roughly 72,000 clones, more than 85% recorded once. Specimen: T cells isolated from PBMCs. The receptors shown here come from a human donor in good health.

The rearrangement uses TRBV7-2 and TRBJ2-5, with D perhaps TRBD1 (8 bases). The length of the CDR3 is 14 residues. Germline CDR1 and CDR2: SGHTA and FQGNSA. The V gene lost 4 bases and the J gene lost 2 bases, with 11 bases spanning the gap. The DNA of the CDR3 is TGTGCCAGCAGCTCACAGGGGGGGCAAGAGACCCAGTACTTC. It translates to CASSSQGGQETQYF.

V usage is TRBV19 and J usage is TRBJ2-3; D might be TRBD2 (5 bases). The CDR3 is 15 amino acids. V lost 8 bases, J lost 0 bases, and 15 bases lay in between. Per germline, CDR1 LNHDA and CDR2 SQIVND (reference sequence). The CDR3 reads CASRGGTPSTDTQYF. As DNA, the CDR3 is TGTGCCAGTCGGGGTGGTACTCCGAGCACAGATACGCAGTATTTT. Full variable domain (rest looked up from reference TRBV19 and TRBJ2-3): DGGITQSPKYLFRKEGQNVTLSCEQNLNHDAMYWYRQDPGQGLRLIYYSQIVNDFQKGDIAEGYSVSREKKESFPLTVTSAQKNPTAFYLCASRGGTPSTDTQYFGPGTRLTVL.

CDR3 nucleotides: TGTGCCAGCAGCTTAGGGGCAGCGGACACCATATATTTT. This translates into CASSLGAADTIYF. The rearrangement links TRBV11-1 to TRBJ1-3; D unclear. The CDR3 runs 13 residues. Germline loops: CDR1 SGHAT, CDR2 FQDESV (reference sequence). The germline V and J ends were trimmed by 1 base and 8 bases, with 9 bases remaining between them.

The chain employs TRBV29-1 and TRBJ2-7, with a weak D call TRBD2 (6 bases). The V gene lost 6 bases and the J gene lost 3 bases, with 12 bases spanning the gap. The germline gives CDR1 SQVTM, CDR2 ANQGSEA. This CDR3 has 12 residues. The CDR3 DNA reads TGCAGCGTCGAGGGACTGAACTACGAGCAGTACTTC. Translation gives CSVEGLNYEQYF.

This clone was counted once. This chain joins TRBV27 and TRBJ2-7; tentative D call: TRBD1 (5 bases). This CDR3 has 15 amino acids. Trimming stripped 2 bases from V and 7 bases from J, with 18 bases between. Germline V CDR1 and CDR2: MNHEY, SMNVEV (reference sequence). The CDR3 sequence is CASSLGSVAGREQYF. For the CDR3, the DNA is TGTGCCAGCAGTTTAGGGTCGGTGGCAGGGCGAGAGCAGTACTTC.

The chain joins TRBV4-3 to TRBJ1-5; D not resolved. The CDR3 runs 13 residues. V gave up 1 base and J gave up 5 bases, with 6 bases separating them. Germline-derived CDR1 and CDR2 are LGHNA and YSLEER. The CDR3 sequence: CASSQVRDQPQHF. CDR3 coding DNA: TGCGCCAGCAGCCAAGTACGCGATCAGCCCCAGCATTTT.

This clone has just one count. The identical CDR3 is also encoded by other nucleotide sequences in the sample. The rearrangement joins TRBV18 to TRBJ2-7, with D hard to call. From germline, CDR1 is KGHSH and CDR2 LQKENI. The CDR3 runs 12 residues. Trimming took off 6 bases at V and 0 bases at J, with 6 bases between the two ends. CDR3 sequence: CASSPSSYEQYF. Here the CDR3 DNA reads TGTGCCAGCTCTCCGAGCTCCTACGAGCAGTACTTC. Complete variable domain (other parts from reference TRBV18 and TRBJ2-7): NAGVMQNPRHLVRRRGQEARLRCSPMKGHSHVYWYRQLPEEGLKFMVYLQKENIIDESGMPKERFSAEFPKEGPSILRIQQVVRGDSAAYFCASSPSSYEQYFGPGTRLTVT.

V is TRBV14 and J is TRBJ2-2, with D uncertain. The V gene lost 2 bases and the J gene lost 2 bases, with 9 bases spanning the gap. The CDR3 sequence is 15 residues long. Germline lookup yields CDR1 SGHDN and CDR2 FVKESK. The CDR3, as DNA: TGTGCCAGCAGCCAAACGGTCATCAACACCGGGGAGCTGTTTTTT. Translated: CASSQTVINTGELFF.

The J gene is TRBJ2-7, the V gene TRBV5-4; D is uncertain. This CDR3 comprises 14 residues. Germline CDR1 is SGHNT and CDR2 is YYREEE (reference sequence). Trimming removed 0 bases at V and 2 bases at J, with 9 bases between. The CDR3 nucleotides read TGTGCCAGCAGCTTGGGACAAGTAGCCTACGAGCAGTACTTC. Amino acids: CASSLGQVAYEQYF.

This clone has a count of ten or more. The chain has TRBV9 and TRBJ1-2; 7 positions agree with TRBD1. After removal of 4 bases from V and 4 bases from J, the junction contained 7 bases not matched to a gene. Germline V gene data show CDR1 as SGDLS and CDR2 as YYNGEE. The CDR3 totals 14 residues. The CDR3 protein is CASSSPGQSYGYTF. CDR3 DNA sequence: TGTGCCAGCAGCTCTCCGGGACAGTCCTATGGCTACACCTTC.

The gene calls are TRBV10-3 and TRBJ2-3, with 8 positions matching TRBD2. Unmatched junction bases numbered 7, after V lost 2 bases and J lost 6 bases. The CDR3 sequence is 15 residues long. CDR1 and CDR2 from the germline V gene are ENHRY and SYGVKD. The CDR3 DNA reads TGTGCCATCAGTGAGGGGCGGGAGCGGGAGGATACGCAGTATTTT. As protein: CAISEGREREDTQYF.

J is TRBJ1-2 and V is TRBV16, with TRBD1 matching 7 bases. This CDR3 has 17 amino acids. J lost 3 bases, V lost 2 bases, and 12 bases had no gene match. Germline values: CDR1 KGHSY, CDR2 FQNENV. CDR3 nucleotide sequence: TGTGCCAGCAGCCAACCCCCCGAGGGACAGCCGGACTATGGCTACACCTTC. Its translation: CASSQPPEGQPDYGYTF. Combining the CDR3 with reference TRBV16 and TRBJ1-2 gives the whole variable domain GEEVAQTPKHLVRGEGQKAKLYCAPIKGHSYVFWYQQVLKNEFKFLISFQNENVFDETGMPKERFSAKCLPNSPCSLEIQATKLEDSAVYFCASSQPPEGQPDYGYTFGSGTRLTVV.

The chain joins TRBV6-1 to TRBJ2-1, with 9 bases aligning to TRBD2. The germline V gene has CDR1 MNHNS and CDR2 SASEGT. The CDR3 length is 18 residues. The V and J ends lost 1 base and 2 bases, in that order; junction bases with no gene match: 9. The CDR3 protein is CASSEVSGGILAYNEQFF. CDR3 bases: TGTGCCAGCAGTGAAGTCAGCGGGGGGATTTTGGCCTACAATGAGCAGTTCTTC.

This sequence joins TRBV9 and TRBJ2-1, with D perhaps matching TRBD2 (6 bases). The CDR3 consists of 14 residues. V lost 0 bases, J lost 4 bases, and 8 bases lay in between. CDR1 is SGDLS, CDR2 YYNGEE, per germline. The CDR3, as DNA: TGTGCCAGCAGCGTAGGGGGACTTTACAATGAGCAGTTCTTC. Protein: CASSVGGLYNEQFF.

This chain links TRBV6-1 with TRBJ1-6; TRBD1 matches 8 bases. Trimming took 0 bases from V and 1 from J; bases not matched to a gene: 5. Germline loops: CDR1 MNHNS, CDR2 SASEGT. The CDR3 covers 18 residues. The CDR3 is CASSEAYRGESYNSPLHF. The CDR3 DNA follows: TGTGCCAGCAGTGAAGCGTACAGGGGGGAATCCTATAATTCACCCCTCCACTTT.

CDR3 region: CASSRLADAGELFF. CDR3 DNA sequence: TGTGCCAGCAGCCGACTAGCCGACGCCGGGGAGCTGTTTTTT. The genes are TRBV9 and TRBJ2-2; 7 bases are shared with TRBD2. CDR3 size: 14 residues. From germline, CDR1 is SGDLS and CDR2 YYNGEE. Trimming took 4 bases from V and 6 from J; bases not matched to a gene: 6.

This chain uses TRBV19 with TRBJ1-5; D gene ambiguous. Germline CDR1 LNHDA, CDR2 SQIVND (reference sequence). Between the trimmed V and J ends, which lost 7 bases and 3 bases, there was a span of 10 bases. The CDR3 loop spans 13 amino acids. The CDR3 DNA follows: TGTGCCAGTAAGTCCCTAGTCAATCAGCCCCAGCATTTT. Translation: CASKSLVNQPQHF.

The chain links TRBV7-9 to TRBJ2-7; TRBD2 agrees at 11 bases. V was clipped by 1 base and J by 3 bases; unmatched bases: 8. The germline CDR1 and CDR2 sequences are SEHNR and FQNEAQ (reference sequence). This CDR3 comprises 17 residues. The CDR3 DNA is TGTGCCAGCAGCTTAGGAGAACTAGCGGGAGACGGCTACGAGCAGTACTTC. This encodes CASSLGELAGDGYEQYF.

The chain combines TRBV18 with TRBJ1-5; D is ambiguous. The CDR3 totals 15 residues. The germline CDR1 and CDR2 sequences are KGHSH and LQKENI. V was trimmed by 6 bases and J by 0 bases, leaving 12 bases between them. CDR3 DNA sequence: TGTGCCAGCTCCCTAGAAGTTTATAGCAATCAGCCCCAGCATTTT. This encodes CASSLEVYSNQPQHF.

J is TRBJ2-3 and V is TRBV5-1; 7 positions match TRBD1. CDR3 length: 15 residues. With 7 bases clipped from V and 3 bases from J, the junction kept 11 bases outside the gene matches. Looked up from germline, CDR1 is SGHRS and CDR2 is YFSETQ. CDR3 coding DNA: TGCGCCAGCTTAATATCCGGGACAGATACAGATACGCAGTATTTT. Amino acids: CASLISGTDTDTQYF.

This chain links TRBV30 with TRBJ1-1; D gene unclear. The V and J ends lost 2 bases and 0 bases respectively, with 7 bases between them. CDR3 size: 13 residues. Germline-derived CDR1 and CDR2 are GTSNPN and SVGIG (reference sequence). CDR3 sequence (DNA): TGTGCCTGGAGTTTGGGAGTGAACACTGAAGCTTTCTTT. Translating it yields CAWSLGVNTEAFF.

The chain uses TRBV27 and TRBJ2-5, with a tentative D call TRBD1 (5 bases). Germline V lookup: CDR1 MNHEY, CDR2 SMNVEV (reference sequence). V dropped 8 bases and J dropped 4 bases, with 17 bases sitting between them. This CDR3 has 14 amino acids. This CDR3 is CASSRFVGAETQYF. In DNA form, the CDR3 reads TGTGCCAGCTCCCGCTTCGTTGGGGCAGAGACCCAGTACTTC.

The rearrangement links TRBV9 to TRBJ2-1; TRBD2 agrees at 15 bases. J gave up 7 bases and V 3 bases, and 5 bases lay outside the gene matches. The germline V gene encodes CDR1 SGDLS and CDR2 YYNGEE. There are 16 residues in the CDR3. The CDR3 here is CASSDGLAGGVNEQFF. In nucleotides, the CDR3 is TGTGCCAGCAGCGACGGACTAGCGGGAGGGGTTAATGAGCAGTTCTTC.

The rearrangement joins TRBV10-3 to TRBJ2-1, with a weak D call TRBD2 (6 bases). The CDR3 runs to 13 residues. V was clipped by 7 bases and J by 5 bases, with 12 bases between them. The germline CDR1 and CDR2 sequences are ENHRY and SYGVKD. CDR3 sequence (DNA): TGTGCCATCATGCGGGGCGAGGACAATGAGCAGTTCTTC. Translating it yields CAIMRGEDNEQFF.

The chain carries TRBV6-1 and TRBJ1-2; 10 nucleotides align to TRBD1. Germline V gene sequence: CDR1 MNHNS, CDR2 SASEGT. Germline trimming cut 4 bases from V and 6 bases from J; bases unmatched to any gene: 8. The CDR3 has 15 residues. CDR3 DNA sequence: TGTGCCAGCAGTGGTAGGGCGGGACAGGGGCATGGCTACACCTTC. This translates into CASSGRAGQGHGYTF.

The rearrangement links TRBV18 to TRBJ1-2; D uncertain. The V end lost 1 base, the J end lost 8 bases, and 14 bases lay between the germline ends. The CDR3 has 14 amino acids. Germline values: CDR1 KGHSH, CDR2 LQKENI. The CDR3 nucleotides are TGTGCCAGCTCACCACTTGGAGGACGGGAAGGCTACACCTTC. Translation: CASSPLGGREGYTF.

The CDR3 sequence is CASSELGGGLETQYF. The CDR3 coding sequence is TGTGCCAGCAGTGAACTCGGAGGGGGCTTGGAGACCCAGTACTTC. The V gene is TRBV6-1, the J gene TRBJ2-5; D is perhaps TRBD1 (7 bases). Trimming shortened V by 2 bases and J by 5 bases, and 15 bases separated the two germline ends. This CDR3 contains 15 residues. CDR1 is MNHNS and CDR2 is SASEGT in the germline V gene.